This record covers a single T cell receptor (beta chain). This receptor's antigen is unknown. No clone much larger than this one lies a single base away; base qualities are absent. The entire isolated RNA was reverse transcribed using the High Capacity cDNA Reverse Transcription Kit, and thus expressed TCRB transcripts were sequenced. Deep immunoSEQ sequencing was performed on naive, central memory and regulatory T cell samples, with an average of about 3.6 million total reads per sample. Sorted cells were lysed in RLT buffer, and RNA was extracted using DNase-treated RNeasy Micro or Mini kits according to cell number. Each cell subset was processed on its own to prevent cross-contamination, while patient and healthy donor samples were processed together. The immunoSEQ multiplex PCR was used to amplify TCRB sequences from cDNA, generating 87-bp fragments that spanned the CDR3 region. Amplicons were sequenced on the Illumina HiSeq platform. The paper's processing steps were these. PCR bias was corrected computationally using synthetic template baselines, and reads within Hamming distance 2 were collapsed, with unmergeable singletons discarded. Reads were aligned to IMGT to assign V, D and J genes, CDR3 length, and insertions or deletions at six rearrangement sites. Within each subset, clonotype counts were normalized to the number of sorted cells before true diversity and Gini coefficients were calculated with the tcR R package. The overlap coefficient, calculated on TCRB nucleotide sequences, was used to quantify repertoire sharing. Out-of-frame TCRB sequences from naive cells were analyzed to stand in for the pre-selection repertoire. The immuneACCESS repertoire file appears here via TCRdb, limited to in-frame rearrangements. These files lack a portion of the clones; in checked studies, under half of the deficit traces to unresolved V genes, and the cause of the others is not known. V, J and clone size were drawn from that table, and D and trimming were deduced from the DNA. This sample holds 630,000 or so clones; around an eighth were observed only once. In total, the top ten clones hold 0.03% to 0.045% of the sample.

Each donor gave one peripheral blood draw, averaging approximately 110 mL, which was collected into heparinised tubes. A BD FACSAria II and a panel including CD45RO, CCR7, CD25, CD127, CD95 and CD27 were used to sort naive, central memory, regulatory and stem cell-like memory CD4+ T cells. Every sorted population had a purity above 95%. Right away, PBMCs were isolated by Lymphoprep density gradient centrifugation and were stained directly, with no culture step. So that batch effects would be minimized, each experiment stained and sorted samples in pairs, pairing one healthy donor with one patient. V loses 9 bases at its end and J loses 0 bases; junction bases beyond the gene matches: 6. The CDR3 holds 16 amino acids from the cysteine to the phenylalanine. The retained sequence is limited to the CDR3, 48 bases, with the frame set at the first base. CDR1 and CDR2 are read off the germline V gene (reference sequence) as LNHDA and SQIVND.

This specimen belongs to a study of beta chain features in type 1 diabetes (dated by TCRdb to 2016 to 2018). At the level of the whole study: Mean age, gender distribution, total cell number and subset yield were not different between patients and healthy donors. A total of about 110 million sorted cells were examined across all samples, and the number of cells per subset was strongly correlated with RNA yield. In the study, TCRB repertoires of sorted circulating CD4+ T cell subsets from recently diagnosed type 1 diabetes patients were compared with those of matched healthy donors. Whereas all 30 or so donors provided naive and central memory subsets, regulatory and stem cell-like memory subsets were isolated from just 8 patients and about eight healthy donors.

The research as a whole found: Sequencing cDNA rather than genomic DNA could over-represent highly expressing activated cells, although activation and CD3 levels did not differ between groups. Naive, central memory and regulatory TCRB repertoires appeared to be more similar among patients than among healthy donors. A moderate but significant shortening of TCRB CDR3 length was observed in type 1 diabetes patients in all four CD4+ subsets. Shorter templates might have been favored by PCR, but patient and control samples were amplified and corrected together, so both groups would have been affected equally by any skew. Because the HLA sub-analyses included only small numbers of individuals, any influence of HLA type on TCRB rearrangement was left unresolved. At VDJ recombination sites, type 1 diabetes patients had fewer insertions and more deleted nucleotides, which implies abnormalities in thymic rearrangement.

Sequencing used naive CD4+ T cells from blood. In the paper's terms, the cell subset or site label means: true naive CD4+ T cells. This TCR derives from a man younger than 35 with type 1 diabetes. The rearranged segments are TRBV19 and TRBJ2-2, and 11 junction bases match TRBD2. The CDR3 region: CASTAGLAANTGELFF. The nucleotide sequence reads as follows: TGTGCCAGCACCGCGGGACTAGCGGCGAACACCGGGGAGCTGTTTTTT. Outside the CDR3, residues come from the reference TRBV19 and TRBJ2-2 proteins, so the full variable domain is: DGGITQSPKYLFRKEGQNVTLSCEQNLNHDAMYWYRQDPGQGLRLIYYSQIVNDFQKGDIAEGYSVSREKKESFPLTVTSAQKNPTAFYLCASTAGLAANTGELFFGEGSRLTVL.